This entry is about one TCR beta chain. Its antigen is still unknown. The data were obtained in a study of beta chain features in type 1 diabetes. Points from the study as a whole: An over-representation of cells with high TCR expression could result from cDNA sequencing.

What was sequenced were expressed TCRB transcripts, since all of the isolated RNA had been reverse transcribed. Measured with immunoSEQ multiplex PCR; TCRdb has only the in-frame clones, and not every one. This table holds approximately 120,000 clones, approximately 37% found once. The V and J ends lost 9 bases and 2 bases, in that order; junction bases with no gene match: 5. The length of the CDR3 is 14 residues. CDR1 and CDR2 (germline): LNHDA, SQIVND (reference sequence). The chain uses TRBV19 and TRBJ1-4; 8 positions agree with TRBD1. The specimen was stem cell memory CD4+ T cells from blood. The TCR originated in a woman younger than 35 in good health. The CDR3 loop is CASSWTGTNEKLFF. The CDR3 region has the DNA TGTGCCAGCAGCTGGACAGGGACTAATGAAAAACTGTTTTTT.